The 30 T cell receptor beta chains presented below share a single source sample, sequenced in a study of shared clonotypes between healthy human individuals. Positive CCR7 selection of CD45RO-negative cells yielded the naive CD8 cells, and terminally differentiated effector memory CD45RA+ cells were excluded. Profiling relied on immunoSEQ multiplex PCR, and the TCRdb table lists in-frame clones only, not all of them. The table has around 2,000,000 clones, 85% to 95% seen once. The sequencing sample was made of naive CD8+ T cells sorted from blood. The receptors were gathered from a man younger than 35 in good health.

This clone appeared a single time. CDR3 DNA: TGTGCCAGCAGCTCTCTGCCGGGGGCAGCCTATGGCTACACCTTC. The encoded protein is CASSSLPGAAYGYTF. V gene TRBV5-6 combines with J gene TRBJ1-2; perhaps TRBD1 as D (6 bases). Germline lookup yields CDR1 SGHDT and CDR2 YYEEEE. The CDR3 has 15 amino acids. V lost 3 bases and J 4 bases, leaving 16 bases between the germline ends. Drawing the rest from reference TRBV5-6 and TRBJ1-2, the complete variable domain is DAGVTQSPTHLIKTRGQQVTLRCSPKSGHDTVSWYQQALGQGPQFIFQYYEEEERQRGNFPDRFSGHQFPNYSSELNVNALLLGDSALYLCASSSLPGAAYGYTFGSGTRLTVV.

The gene calls are TRBV9 and TRBJ2-7, with D possibly called TRBD1 or TRBD2 (5 bases each). CDR1 SGDLS and CDR2 YYNGEE come from the germline V gene. This CDR3 contains 14 residues. V was cut by 3 bases and J by 0 bases, with 10 bases left in between. In DNA form, the CDR3 reads TGTGCCAGCAGCGCTTGGGGGAGCTCCTACGAGCAGTACTTC. It is translated as CASSAWGSSYEQYF.

This clone has a single count. The rearrangement links TRBV7-9 to TRBJ1-2; tentatively, D is TRBD1 (6 bases). This CDR3 has 15 amino acids. V gave up 5 bases and J gave up 3 bases, with 16 bases separating them. Germline values: CDR1 SEHNR, CDR2 FQNEAQ (reference sequence). The DNA for the CDR3 is TGTGCCAGCAGCCGCGGCGCAGGGGCCGACTATGGCTACACCTTC. Its translation: CASSRGAGADYGYTF.

The chain employs TRBV6-5 and TRBJ2-1; TRBD1 might be the D (6 bases). CDR3 length: 16 amino acids. Trimming cost V 0 bases and J 6 bases, with 15 bases left between them. Germline CDR1 MNHEY, CDR2 SVGAGI. This CDR3 is CASSYSTRGFGNEQFF. Here the CDR3 DNA reads TGTGCCAGCAGTTACTCGACCAGGGGATTTGGCAATGAGCAGTTCTTC.

This clone was seen once. This chain links TRBV11-2 with TRBJ2-3; no firm D call. The V and J ends lost 1 base and 2 bases respectively, with 10 bases between them. The CDR3 is made up of 15 amino acids. In germline, CDR1 is SGHAT, CDR2 FQNNGV. The CDR3 DNA follows: TGTGCCAGCAGCTTAGTAACGGCATTCACAGATACGCAGTATTTT. Translated: CASSLVTAFTDTQYF.

The chain combines TRBV10-2 with TRBJ2-1; TRBD2 matches 11 bases. Germline trimming cut 4 bases from V and 3 bases from J; bases unmatched to any gene: 8. CDR1 and CDR2 from the germline V gene are WSHSY and SAAADI. This CDR3 has 17 amino acids. The DNA for the CDR3 is TGCGCCAGCAGTGGATATTCTAGCGGGGGGAGCTACAATGAGCAGTTCTTC. It translates to CASSGYSSGGSYNEQFF.

This sequence joins TRBV11-2 and TRBJ2-5; 15 bases match TRBD2. Germline V gene sequence: CDR1 SGHAT, CDR2 FQNNGV. V lost 4 bases, J lost 3 bases, and 3 bases stayed unmatched. This CDR3 has 16 amino acids. The CDR3 here is CASSSGLAGGEETQYF. CDR3 nucleotides: TGTGCCAGCAGCTCGGGACTAGCGGGGGGAGAAGAGACCCAGTACTTC.

In its sample, this clone was seen once. The rearrangement joins TRBV7-2 to TRBJ1-1; 8 bases fit TRBD1. This CDR3 region has 16 residues. The V segment lost 1 base and the J segment 7 bases; nucleotides outside the gene matches: 11. Germline assignment: CDR1 SGHTA and CDR2 FQGNSA. CDR3 sequence: CASSLEARGRLSEAFF. The CDR3 nucleotides read TGTGCCAGCAGCTTAGAGGCCAGGGGGCGATTGAGTGAAGCTTTCTTT.

This sequence joins TRBV29-1 and TRBJ2-1, with 9 bases matching TRBD1. Germline CDR1 SQVTM, CDR2 ANQGSEA. J gave up 5 bases and V 6 bases, and 8 bases lay outside the gene matches. The CDR3 is 14 amino acids. The CDR3: CSVDPGTGNNEQFF. CDR3 DNA: TGCAGCGTAGACCCCGGGACAGGGAACAATGAGCAGTTCTTC.

For this clone: Other nucleotide sequences from this sample produce the same CDR3. The chain couples TRBV9 to TRBJ2-3; D is unresolved. Germline lookup yields CDR1 SGDLS and CDR2 YYNGEE. Trimming stripped 0 bases from V and 6 bases from J, with 5 bases between. The CDR3 consists of 12 residues. The CDR3 bases are TGTGCCAGCAGCGTAGATGTGGATACGCAGTATTTT. Residues: CASSVDVDTQYF. The complete variable domain, with remaining parts taken from reference TRBV9 and TRBJ2-3, reads DSGVTQTPKHLITATGQRVTLRCSPRSGDLSVYWYQQSLDQGLQFLIQYYNGEERAKGNILERFSAQQFPDLHSELNLSSLELGDSALYFCASSVDVDTQYFGPGTRLTVL.

The V gene is TRBV7-9, the J gene TRBJ2-7; D possibly corresponds to TRBD2 (6 bases). The CDR3 totals 19 residues. Germline CDR1 reads SEHNR; CDR2 reads FQNEAQ (reference sequence). Trimming left V 6 bases short and J 2 bases short, with 29 bases between. The CDR3 DNA reads as TGTGCCAGCAGAGGTAGGAAGCAGCGGACTACAGACAAACCCTACGAGCAGTACTTC. It yields the protein CASRGRKQRTTDKPYEQYF.

The chain has TRBV5-4 and TRBJ2-7, with TRBD1 identical over 9 bases. After removal of 5 bases from V and 7 bases from J, the junction contained 7 bases not matched to a gene. Germline V gene lookup returns CDR1 SGHNT and CDR2 YYREEE (reference sequence). This CDR3 has 13 residues. CDR3 in DNA: TGTGCCAGCAGTTCGGGACAGGGTTCAGAGCAGTACTTC. Its protein is CASSSGQGSEQYF.

This sequence joins TRBV9 and TRBJ2-5, with 8 bases that match TRBD2. Germline trimming cut 2 bases from V and 2 bases from J; bases unmatched to any gene: 5. Germline-derived CDR1 and CDR2 are SGDLS and YYNGEE. The CDR3 spans 15 residues. Here the CDR3 reads CASSVSSGTQETQYF. The CDR3 bases are TGTGCCAGCAGCGTCAGTAGCGGGACTCAAGAGACCCAGTACTTC. Full variable domain (rest looked up from reference TRBV9 and TRBJ2-5): DSGVTQTPKHLITATGQRVTLRCSPRSGDLSVYWYQQSLDQGLQFLIQYYNGEERAKGNILERFSAQQFPDLHSELNLSSLELGDSALYFCASSVSSGTQETQYFGPGTRLLVL.

V and J are TRBV28 and TRBJ2-5; D might be TRBD2 (6 bases). This CDR3 contains 14 residues. V shed 5 bases and J shed 5 bases, with 15 bases lying between them. The germline V gene has CDR1 MDHEN and CDR2 SYDVKM. The CDR3 region has the DNA TGTGCCAGCAGTCGACTAGGGGAGGAGGAGACCCAGTACTTC. Residues: CASSRLGEEETQYF.

The chain is built from TRBV12-5 and TRBJ2-7, with 8 bases that match TRBD2. This CDR3 contains 16 residues. Trimming removed 5 bases from V and 4 bases from J; junction bases left unmatched: 13. The V gene's germline CDR1 is LGHNT and CDR2 FRNRAP. The DNA for the CDR3 is TGTGCTAGTGGTCCGACCGTCGGACTAGCAGAGTACGAGCAGTACTTC. This gives the protein CASGPTVGLAEYEQYF.

The V and J genes are TRBV5-4 and TRBJ2-2, with 8 nucleotides matching TRBD1. Germline V gene data show CDR1 as SGHNT and CDR2 as YYREEE (reference sequence). This CDR3 contains 15 residues. The V gene end was trimmed by 2 bases and the J gene end by 4 bases; junction bases not matched to a gene: 4. DNA for the CDR3: TGTGCCAGCAGCTTTGACAGGGGTTTCACCGGGGAGCTGTTTTTT. Translated, it gives CASSFDRGFTGELFF. The full variable domain, completed using reference TRBV5-4 and TRBJ2-2, is ETGVTQSPTHLIKTRGQQVTLRCSSQSGHNTVSWYQQALGQGPQFIFQYYREEENGRGNFPPRFSGLQFPNYSSELNVNALELDDSALYLCASSFDRGFTGELFFGEGSRLTVL.

This chain connects TRBV28 to TRBJ2-7; D is undetermined. V was pared by 2 bases and J by 2 bases, with 10 bases between. The CDR3 length is 14 residues. Germline V gene lookup returns CDR1 MDHEN and CDR2 SYDVKM. CDR3 coding DNA: TGTGCCAGCAGTTTAGACCCTGTCCCCTACGAGCAGTACTTC. It codes for CASSLDPVPYEQYF.

A single count supports this clone. This chain joins TRBV29-1 and TRBJ2-1; 10 nucleotides align to TRBD2. The V and J ends lost 1 base and 1 base, in that order; junction bases with no gene match: 10. CDR1 and CDR2 from the germline V gene are SQVTM and ANQGSEA. The CDR3 spans 18 residues. CDR3 sequence reads: CSVEGVTASGSSYNEQFF. Here the CDR3 DNA reads TGCAGCGTTGAAGGGGTCACGGCTAGCGGGAGTTCCTACAATGAGCAGTTCTTC.

The gene calls are TRBV5-6 and TRBJ2-1; D is perhaps TRBD1 (5 bases). Trimming took off 0 bases at V and 1 base at J, with 11 bases between the two ends. CDR1 and CDR2 from the germline V gene are SGHDT and YYEEEE. This CDR3 comprises 16 residues. CDR3 amino acids: CASSLAARESYNEQFF. In DNA, the CDR3 is TGTGCCAGCAGCTTGGCCGCCAGGGAATCCTACAATGAGCAGTTCTTC. Full variable domain (outside the CDR3, taken from reference TRBV5-6 and TRBJ2-1): DAGVTQSPTHLIKTRGQQVTLRCSPKSGHDTVSWYQQALGQGPQFIFQYYEEEERQRGNFPDRFSGHQFPNYSSELNVNALLLGDSALYLCASSLAARESYNEQFFGPGTRLTVL.

A single count supports this clone. Other nucleotide sequences from this sample produce the same CDR3. This chain joins TRBV5-6 and TRBJ2-7, with D perhaps TRBD2 (6 bases). V lost 3 bases, J lost 4 bases, and 8 bases lay in between. The CDR3 loop spans 12 amino acids. Germline assignment: CDR1 SGHDT and CDR2 YYEEEE. The CDR3 DNA follows: TGTGCCAGCAGCTCGGGGACTTACGAGCAGTACTTC. The encoded protein is CASSSGTYEQYF.

V and J are TRBV5-1 and TRBJ2-1, with D possibly being TRBD2 (6 bases). V was shortened by 4 bases and J by 4 bases, with 12 bases between the two germline ends. Germline CDR1 is SGHRS and CDR2 is YFSETQ. The length of the CDR3 is 14 residues. Here the CDR3 DNA reads TGCGCCAGCAGCGAGCAGGGACTGTACAATGAGCAGTTCTTC. It translates to CASSEQGLYNEQFF.

The chain joins TRBV5-6 to TRBJ2-2, with a weak D call TRBD1 (6 bases). Per germline, CDR1 SGHDT and CDR2 YYEEEE. Trimming cost V 2 bases and J 1 base, with 12 bases left between them. CDR3 length: 16 residues. DNA for the CDR3: TGTGCCAGCAGCTTTCCATCGGGACAGAACACCGGGGAGCTGTTTTTT. It specifies CASSFPSGQNTGELFF. Full variable domain (missing parts from reference TRBV5-6 and TRBJ2-2): DAGVTQSPTHLIKTRGQQVTLRCSPKSGHDTVSWYQQALGQGPQFIFQYYEEEERQRGNFPDRFSGHQFPNYSSELNVNALLLGDSALYLCASSFPSGQNTGELFFGEGSRLTVL.

This clone was counted once. This chain joins TRBV27 and TRBJ2-7; 9 bases line up with TRBD1. This CDR3 region has 16 residues. Germline trimming cut 2 bases from V and 3 bases from J; bases unmatched to any gene: 8. Germline CDR1 reads MNHEY; CDR2 reads SMNVEV (reference sequence). The CDR3 is CASSLAPGTGFYEQYF. As DNA, the CDR3 is TGTGCCAGCAGTTTAGCACCCGGGACAGGGTTCTACGAGCAGTACTTC.

V is TRBV6-1 and J is TRBJ2-3; possible D gene TRBD2, 6 bases. The germline V gene has CDR1 MNHNS and CDR2 SASEGT. Trimming cost V 6 bases and J 4 bases, with 11 bases left between them. The CDR3 extends over 13 amino acids. CDR3 in DNA: TGTGCCAGCAGCGGGCGGGGCGCAGATACGCAGTATTTT. Translated, it gives CASSGRGADTQYF.

This clone has more than one count but fewer than ten. The chain combines TRBV27 with TRBJ1-6; D gene ambiguous. Looked up from germline, CDR1 is MNHEY and CDR2 is SMNVEV (reference sequence). The CDR3 sequence is 12 residues long. With 3 bases removed from V and 8 bases from J, the gap between germline ends came to 5 bases. The CDR3: CASSFADSPLHF. CDR3 in DNA: TGTGCCAGCAGTTTTGCGGATTCACCCCTCCACTTT.

This chain connects TRBV5-6 to TRBJ2-3; D remains ambiguous. V lost 4 bases and J lost 4, with 7 bases in between. The CDR3 covers 12 residues. CDR1 and CDR2 from the germline V gene are SGHDT and YYEEEE. CDR3 region: CASSPDPDTQYF. The CDR3 region has the DNA TGTGCCAGCAGCCCAGACCCAGATACGCAGTATTTT.

V gene TRBV27 combines with J gene TRBJ2-7; 7 bases fit TRBD1. Trimming removed 7 bases from V and 0 bases from J; junction bases left unmatched: 9. The CDR3 runs 15 residues. Germline values: CDR1 MNHEY, CDR2 SMNVEV (reference sequence). CDR3 coding DNA: TGTGCCAGCACCCTCTCGACAGGGAGCTCCTACGAGCAGTACTTC. Protein: CASTLSTGSSYEQYF.

V usage is TRBV4-1 and J usage is TRBJ2-5; D is possibly TRBD1 (6 bases). Germline-derived CDR1 and CDR2 are MGHRA and YSYEKL. CDR3 length: 16 residues. The V end was cut by 3 bases, the J end by 3 bases, with 17 bases between. CDR3 DNA sequence: TGCGCCAGCAGCCAGACCGGGTCACAGGGAAAAGAGACCCAGTACTTC. Translated, it gives CASSQTGSQGKETQYF.

On this clone: Within the sample, other DNA sequences also encode this same CDR3. The V and J genes are TRBV2 and TRBJ2-7; 7 bases line up with TRBD2. V dropped 1 base and J dropped 3; count of bases not matched to a gene: 6. The CDR3 is 15 residues long. The germline gives CDR1 SNHLY, CDR2 FYNNEI. The CDR3 nucleotides read TGTGCCAGCAGTGAAGGGCTAGCGGACTACTACGAGCAGTACTTC. Translating it yields CASSEGLADYYEQYF.

V gene TRBV9 combines with J gene TRBJ2-2; TRBD2 agrees at 10 bases. Germline V gene lookup returns CDR1 SGDLS and CDR2 YYNGEE. The CDR3 totals 15 residues. V lost 3 bases and J lost 6; bases outside the gene matches: 5. CDR3 in amino acids: CASSGTSGTAGELFF. The CDR3 nucleotides are TGTGCCAGCAGCGGAACTAGCGGGACGGCCGGGGAGCTGTTTTTT.